These 25 T cell receptor beta chains originate from one sample sequenced in a study of identical twins. TCRdb reprocessed the 5' RACE reads with MiXCR, giving one entry per CDR3 protein. The sample carries roughly 260,000 distinct CDR3 sequences, more than 12% recorded once. The specimen was memory (CD45RO+) T cells sorted from blood. These receptors were taken from a woman younger than 35 in good health.

This rearrangement joins TRBV6-5 to TRBJ1-3; D not resolved. The CDR3 covers 12 residues. Germline assignment: CDR1 MNHEY and CDR2 SVGAGI. Trimming took 5 bases from V and 3 from J, leaving 5 bases between them. For the CDR3, the DNA is TGTGCCAGCAGTCCAAGTGGAAACACCATATATTTT. Translating it yields CASSPSGNTIYF.

The V and J genes are TRBV29-1 and TRBJ1-1; 7 positions agree with TRBD1. V lost 4 bases and J lost 1; bases outside the gene matches: 3. The CDR3 has 13 residues. Germline V gene data show CDR1 as SQVTM and CDR2 as ANQGSEA. The CDR3 coding sequence is TGCAGCGTTGCTCAGGGGGGGAACACTGAAGCTTTCTTT. Translated, it gives CSVAQGGNTEAFF.

The V and J genes are TRBV7-9 and TRBJ1-2; D gene ambiguous. V lost 5 bases and J lost 0, with 7 bases in between. The germline V gene has CDR1 SEHNR and CDR2 FQNEAQ (reference sequence). The CDR3 contains 13 residues. The CDR3 DNA reads TGTGCCAGCAGCAGACACCCTAACTATGGCTACACCTTC. This encodes CASSRHPNYGYTF.

About this clonotype itself: The CDR3 does not close with the conserved phenylalanine or tryptophan, likely indicating a read error. It is unclear where the CDR3 begins or ends on the DNA, so no DNA is shown, and the CDR3 is as TCRdb lists it. This chain connects TRBV20-1 to TRBJ1-1. The CDR3 is 11 residues long, counting both termini. Germline V gene sequence: CDR1 DFQATT, CDR2 SNEGSKA (reference sequence). CDR3 sequence: CSARNRIVGAY.

The chain links TRBV4-3 to TRBJ2-1; D gene uncertain. The germline CDR1 and CDR2 sequences are LGHNA and YSLEER. Trimming removed 0 bases at V and 12 bases at J, with 9 bases between. This CDR3 spans 12 amino acids. CDR3 in DNA: TGCGCCAGCAGCCAAGAGGGAACGGTGCAGTTCTTC. This codes for CASSQEGTVQFF.

This clonotype was found a few times. The chain links TRBV27 to TRBJ1-1; no reliable D call. CDR3 size: 15 residues. Germline V lookup: CDR1 MNHEY, CDR2 SMNVEV (reference sequence). With 0 bases removed from V and 4 bases from J, the gap between germline ends came to 12 bases. The CDR3 DNA reads TGTGCCAGCAGTTTATCATCCAGCACAAGCACTGAAGCTTTCTTT. This sequence encodes CASSLSSSTSTEAFF.

This clonotype showed up just a few times. The chain links TRBV7-3 to TRBJ2-1; TRBD2 is a possible D gene (6 bases). The CDR3 contains 16 residues. Germline V gene sequence: CDR1 SGHTA, CDR2 FQGTGA. Between the trimmed V and J ends, which lost 2 bases and 4 bases, there was a span of 15 bases. The CDR3 bases are TGTGCCAGCAGCTTATTCCCACGGGGGACTTACAATGAGCAGTTCTTC. Encoded protein: CASSLFPRGTYNEQFF. Drawing the rest from reference TRBV7-3 and TRBJ2-1, the complete variable domain is GAGVSQTPSNKVTEKGKYVELRCDPISGHTALYWYRQSLGQGPEFLIYFQGTGAADDSGLPNDRFFAVRPEGSVSTLKIQRTERGDSAVYLCASSLFPRGTYNEQFFGPGTRLTVL.

This sequence joins TRBV5-4 and TRBJ2-7, with 8 bases fitting TRBD2. The germline CDR1 and CDR2 sequences are SGHNT and YYREEE (reference sequence). This CDR3 contains 14 residues. The J segment lost 4 bases and the V segment lost 3 bases, leaving 6 bases of the junction unmatched. The CDR3 bases are TGTGCCAGCAGCTCAGCGGGAGCTCGATACGAGCAGTACTTC. Translated: CASSSAGARYEQYF.

J is TRBJ1-2 and V is TRBV13; D uncertain. The V and J ends lost 5 bases and 6 bases respectively, with 13 bases between them. This CDR3 comprises 13 residues. The germline CDR1 and CDR2 sequences are PRHDT and FYEKMQ (reference sequence). The DNA of the CDR3 is TGTGCCAGCAGCCCCCCCGAGACGGATGGCTACACCTTC. Amino acid sequence: CASSPPETDGYTF.

This rearrangement joins TRBV20-1 to TRBJ2-1; perhaps TRBD2 as D (7 bases). V gave up 1 base and J gave up 10 bases, with 23 bases separating them. CDR3 length: 16 residues. From germline, CDR1 is DFQATT and CDR2 SNEGSKA (reference sequence). The CDR3 DNA reads TGCAGTGCTAGAGGTGAATCGGTTGGGCGGGGGCAAGAGCAGTTCTTC. This gives the protein CSARGESVGRGQEQFF.

At least ten counts were recorded for this clonotype. The chain has TRBV29-1 and TRBJ2-7; TRBD2 aligns across 7 bases. Germline V gene lookup returns CDR1 SQVTM and CDR2 ANQGSEA. The CDR3 totals 11 residues. V trimming: 6 bases; J trimming: 4 bases; junction bases outside the gene matches: 3. The chain's CDR3 is CSVGEGYEQYF. CDR3 DNA sequence: TGCAGCGTGGGGGAGGGATACGAGCAGTACTTC.

The chain combines TRBV6-2 or TRBV6-3 with TRBJ2-1, with 9 bases that match TRBD2. The CDR3 spans 19 residues. V trimming: 0 bases; J trimming: 7 bases; junction bases outside the gene matches: 16. Germline values: CDR1 MNHEY, CDR2 SVGEGT. This CDR3 reads CASSYSIREGLALVNEQFF. CDR3 coding DNA: TGTGCCAGCAGTTACTCGATACGTGAGGGACTAGCATTGGTAAATGAGCAGTTCTTC.

The chain has TRBV3-1 and TRBJ2-3; the D gene is possibly TRBD2 (6 bases). The V and J ends lost 3 bases and 5 bases respectively, with 15 bases between them. CDR3 size: 15 residues. CDR1 is LGHDT and CDR2 is YNNKEL in the germline V gene (reference sequence). CDR3 protein: CASSHLAYHKDTQYF. In nucleotides, the CDR3 is TGTGCCAGCAGCCATCTAGCGTATCACAAAGATACGCAGTATTTT.

This clonotype showed up just a few times. The chain has TRBV3-1 and TRBJ2-3, with D hard to call. The germline gives CDR1 LGHDT, CDR2 YNNKEL (reference sequence). V was pared by 4 bases and J by 5 bases, with 13 bases between. The CDR3 totals 14 residues. CDR3 sequence reads: CASSRKSIVDTQYF. Here the CDR3 DNA reads TGTGCCAGCAGCCGGAAGTCAATTGTAGATACGCAGTATTTT.

This clonotype was recorded a few times. The chain links TRBV5-1 to TRBJ2-1, with D unresolved. Trimming removed 2 bases from V and 4 bases from J, with 4 bases in between. In germline, CDR1 is SGHRS, CDR2 YFSETQ. The CDR3 is 12 amino acids. The CDR3 sequence: CASSFGYNEQFF. The CDR3 nucleotides read TGCGCCAGCAGCTTTGGTTACAATGAGCAGTTCTTC.

This clonotype came up many times. The chain joins TRBV5-6 to TRBJ1-5; D gene unclear. The V gene lost 4 bases and the J gene lost 3 bases, with 14 bases spanning the gap. This CDR3 is 15 amino acids long. Germline values: CDR1 SGHDT, CDR2 YYEEEE. CDR3 coding DNA: TGTGCCAGCAGCCTACTGTCCACGCACAATCAGCCCCAGCATTTT. Amino acids: CASSLLSTHNQPQHF.

This clonotype was detected a few times. J is TRBJ2-5 and V is TRBV10-3; 7 bases line up with TRBD1. CDR1 and CDR2 from the germline V gene are ENHRY and SYGVKD. Trimming cost V 5 bases and J 5 bases; bases outside gene matches: 5. The CDR3 loop spans 13 amino acids. The CDR3 loop reads CAISRDRGETQYF. The DNA for the CDR3 is TGTGCCATCAGTAGGGACAGAGGGGAGACCCAGTACTTC.

This clonotype was detected many times. The V gene is TRBV29-1, the J gene TRBJ2-7; a weak D match, TRBD1 (6 bases). V lost 6 bases and J lost 0, with 9 bases in between. The CDR3 contains 12 residues. The germline V gene encodes CDR1 SQVTM and CDR2 ANQGSEA. CDR3 DNA sequence: TGCAGCGTCACCAGGGGCTCCTACGAGCAGTACTTC. It yields the protein CSVTRGSYEQYF.

This rearrangement joins TRBV6-1 to TRBJ1-6; tentatively, D is TRBD1 (5 bases). The V gene lost 7 bases and the J gene lost 10 bases, with 20 bases spanning the gap. CDR1 is MNHNS, CDR2 SASEGT, per germline. This CDR3 comprises 15 residues. The DNA of the CDR3 is TGTGCCAGCACCCCCGGAGGGGCCTTTAGGTCACCCCTCCACTTT. As protein: CASTPGGAFRSPLHF.

V gene TRBV11-2 combines with J gene TRBJ2-1; D is unresolved. The ends were cut back, 5 bases at V and 5 bases at J, with 7 bases in the middle. CDR1 is SGHAT, CDR2 FQNNGV, per germline. The CDR3 has 12 residues. CDR3 in amino acids: CASSLSDNEQFF. The CDR3 region has the DNA TGTGCCAGCAGCCTCTCGGACAATGAGCAGTTCTTC.

This clonotype was counted between two and nine times. The chain employs TRBV7-9 and TRBJ2-5; 9 bases agree with TRBD2. The V gene's germline CDR1 is SEHNR and CDR2 FQNEAQ (reference sequence). Trimming took 3 bases from V and 5 from J; bases not matched to a gene: 4. There are 14 residues in the CDR3. The CDR3 spells CASSFSGGVETQYF. The CDR3 DNA reads TGTGCCAGCAGCTTTAGCGGGGGCGTGGAGACCCAGTACTTC.

The chain is built from TRBV6-5 and TRBJ1-6; no definite D call. The V gene's germline CDR1 is MNHEY and CDR2 SVGAGI. The CDR3 has 15 residues. The V and J ends lost 4 bases and 11 bases respectively, with 18 bases between them. Written as DNA, the CDR3 is TGTGCCAGCAGTTTAGACCGGCGGGGAACTACACCCCTCCACTTT. This gives the protein CASSLDRRGTTPLHF.

The chain is built from TRBV6-1 and TRBJ2-1; D is undetermined. V lost 3 bases, J lost 16 bases, and 16 bases lay in between. The CDR3 covers 12 residues. The germline gives CDR1 MNHNS, CDR2 SASEGT. The CDR3 loop is CASSDQWVTSFF. In DNA, the CDR3 is TGTGCCAGCAGTGACCAATGGGTTACGTCCTTCTTC.

The chain is built from TRBV7-9 and TRBJ2-2; a possible D gene is TRBD2 (5 bases). The V gene's germline CDR1 is SEHNR and CDR2 FQNEAQ (reference sequence). The germline V and J ends were trimmed by 5 bases and 5 bases, with 12 bases remaining between them. The CDR3 runs 14 residues. CDR3 residues: CASSTETRTGELFF. CDR3 in DNA: TGTGCCAGCAGCACTGAAACTAGGACCGGGGAGCTGTTTTTT.

The chain carries TRBV24-1 and TRBJ2-3; D remains ambiguous. This CDR3 has 12 residues. Trimming took 3 bases from V and 6 from J, leaving 6 bases between them. Germline V CDR1 and CDR2: KGHDR, SFDVKD. CDR3 nucleotide sequence: TGTGCCACCAGTGATCTTAGGGATACGCAGTATTTT. This codes for CATSDLRDTQYF.